This entry concerns a single T cell receptor beta chain. The antigen remains unidentified. The data derive from a study of neoadjuvant nivolumab and ipilimumab in lung cancer. Study information: The combination arm added day-1 ipilimumab 1 mg/kg to nivolumab 3 mg/kg on days 1, 15, 29.

Study findings and constraints: Resected tumors had greater TCR richness and clonality than uninvolved lung. From pretherapy to surgery, tumor richness and clonality rose with dual therapy. Pretherapy blood TCR richness correlated positively with resected tumor richness.

The CDR3 covers 11 residues. Germline CDR1 and CDR2: DFQATT and SNEGSKA (reference sequence). The germline V and J ends were trimmed by 0 bases and 3 bases, with 2 bases remaining between them. Assay used: immunoSEQ multiplex PCR; TCRdb lists only in-frame clones, some missing. The repertoire holds some 25,000 clones, with 60% to 85% as singletons. The receptor's source is an adult with non-small cell lung cancer. The sequences come from tumor tissue, collected after neoadjuvant nivolumab, alone or with ipilimumab, at or shortly before surgery. The chain has TRBV20-1 and TRBJ1-1; D not certain. CDR3 coding DNA: TGCAGTGCTAGAGATTACACTGAAGCTTTCTTT. This codes for CSARDYTEAFF.